This is a list of T cell receptor beta chains from one sample in a study of blood T cell repertoires in COVID-19. Sequenced by immunoSEQ multiplex PCR; TCRdb stores in-frame clones only, minus some. The sample has around 310,000 clones; around 91% are singletons. The sequenced sample consisted of peripheral blood. All receptors come from a middle-aged woman with COVID-19, enrolled during active disease. Each CDR3 is given with its conserved first and last residue. A D gene is named only where the DNA matches it firmly. For some rows the clone size is stated as once, few or many, or as a class when expanded; others skip it.

size	J	V	D	CDR3	DNA
.	TRBJ1-5	TRBV4-3	.	CASSQDLSSQPQHF	TGCGCCAGCAGCCAAGATCTTTCGAGCCAGCCCCAGCATTTT
once	TRBJ1-6	TRBV28	.	CASSFRGISSPLHF	TGTGCCAGCAGTTTTAGAGGGATCAGCTCACCCCTCCACTTT
once	TRBJ2-7	TRBV4-3	TRBD2	CASSTLWKLAGVEQYF	TGCGCCAGCAGCACACTGTGGAAACTAGCGGGAGTTGAGCAGTACTTC
.	TRBJ1-1	TRBV5-4	TRBD1	CASSTGQGTEAFF	TGTGCCAGCAGCACGGGACAGGGGACTGAAGCTTTCTTT
.	TRBJ2-3	TRBV12-3/TRBV12-4	.	CASSFPGTDTQYF	TGTGCCAGCAGTTTCCCGGGAACGGATACGCAGTATTTT
.	TRBJ1-5	TRBV6-1	TRBD1	CASSDTGGGQPQHF	TGTGCCAGCAGTGACACAGGGGGTGGTCAGCCCCAGCATTTT
.	TRBJ1-5	TRBV19	TRBD1	CASRQQGPYSNQPQHF	TGTGCCAGTAGACAACAGGGGCCCTATAGCAATCAGCCCCAGCATTTT
once	TRBJ2-2	TRBV19	TRBD1	CASRDHRGDTGELFF	TGTGCCAGTAGGGATCACAGGGGTGACACCGGGGAGCTGTTTTTT
few	TRBJ1-6	TRBV5-8	.	CASSLASPLHF	TGTGCCAGCAGCTTGGCATCACCCCTCCACTTT
.	TRBJ2-2	TRBV5-1	.	CASSTANTGELFF	TGCGCCAGCAGCACTGCGAACACCGGGGAGCTGTTTTTT
.	TRBJ1-5	TRBV28	TRBD1	CASSLLRQGRNQPQHF	TGTGCCAGCAGTTTATTAAGACAGGGCCGCAATCAGCCCCAGCATTTT
.	TRBJ2-5	TRBV9	.	CASNANEETQYF	TGTGCCAGCAACGCTAACGAAGAGACCCAGTACTTC
.	TRBJ2-3	TRBV7-2	.	CASSLSLGGVTDTQYF	TGTGCCAGCAGCTTAAGTCTAGGCGGGGTCACAGATACGCAGTATTTT
once	TRBJ1-3	TRBV10-3	.	CAISESLVGLGAGNTIYF	TGTGCCATCAGTGAGTCGCTAGTAGGCCTCGGGGCTGGAAACACCATATATTTT
.	TRBJ1-1	TRBV5-1	.	CASSFPTANTEAFF	TGCGCCAGCAGCTTCCCGACAGCGAACACTGAAGCTTTCTTT
.	TRBJ1-1	TRBV25-1	.	CASSGRTSQTADTEAFF	TGTGCCAGCAGTGGCCGGACAAGCCAAACCGCGGACACTGAAGCTTTCTTT
.	TRBJ2-5	TRBV5-6	.	CASSFGGRVAQYF	TGTGCCAGCAGCTTCGGGGGTCGGGTGGCCCAGTACTTC